The clone carrying this T cell receptor beta chain was detected many times. No antigen is known for it. This record belongs to a study of regulatory T cells in long-lasting Graves disease. Findings and caveats of the study: Fewer public clonotypes were shared by new patients (966) than by persistent patients (about 2,500).

Time point given: newly diagnosed GD, antithyroid drugs for less than 3 months. PBMC-extracted RNA yielded the TCR library. With iRepertoire HTBI primers and Arm-PCR of CDR3 regions, TCR beta libraries were built. TCRdb processed the multiplex PCR reads anew with MiXCR; each CDR3 protein has one entry. The repertoire holds 380,000 or so distinct CDR3 sequences, 15% to 20% seen once, with 20% in the top ten. These data also featured in a second study, about T cells in Graves' hyperthyroidism and ophthalmopathy.

The TCR was taken from a woman in her late teens or twenties with Graves disease. Sequenced material: peripheral blood mononuclear cells (PBMCs), taken at new diagnosis, from a patient treated with antithyroid drugs.

CDR3 loop: CASSSRTGGVDEQYF. CDR3 DNA sequence: TGTGCCAGCAGCTCGCGGACAGGGGGGGTCGACGAGCAGTACTTC. The V call is TRBV11-2, the J call TRBJ2-7, with 10 bases fitting TRBD1. Germline assignment: CDR1 SGHAT and CDR2 FQNNGV. This CDR3 spans 15 amino acids. V trimming: 4 bases; J trimming: 5 bases; junction bases outside the gene matches: 8.